The sample holds many counts of the clone carrying this T cell receptor (beta chain). As yet, its antigen is unknown. This sample was taken from a study of T cells in Graves' hyperthyroidism and ophthalmopathy. Authors of the study amplified TCR beta CDR3 regions from RNA transcripts. HTBI primers were employed in a first-round RT-PCR of the TCR CDR3. TCRdb analysed the multiplex PCR reads with MiXCR anew, one entry per CDR3 protein. This sample has approximately 430,000 distinct CDR3 sequences, with roughly 15% found just once. Uncontrolled infection, other autoimmune disease, pregnancy or lactation barred patients from enrollment. The authors obtained PBMCs from 9 to 10 ml of fresh peripheral blood. Findings and limits, study-wide: From stable hyperthyroidism, ophthalmopathy was separated by a 13 V-J model.

Germline V gene data show CDR1 as DFQATT and CDR2 as SNEGSKA (reference sequence). CDR3 length: 14 residues. V shed 5 bases, J shed 8 bases, and the junction held 9 bases outside the gene matches. This clonotype originated in a man aged 18 to 30 with Graves' ophthalmopathy. The chain carries TRBV20-1 and TRBJ2-1; 10 nucleotides match TRBD2. What was sequenced was blood. CDR3 DNA sequence: TGCAGTGCTCCCCGGACTAGCGGTTCGGATGAGCAGTTCTTC. Translating gives CSAPRTSGSDEQFF.